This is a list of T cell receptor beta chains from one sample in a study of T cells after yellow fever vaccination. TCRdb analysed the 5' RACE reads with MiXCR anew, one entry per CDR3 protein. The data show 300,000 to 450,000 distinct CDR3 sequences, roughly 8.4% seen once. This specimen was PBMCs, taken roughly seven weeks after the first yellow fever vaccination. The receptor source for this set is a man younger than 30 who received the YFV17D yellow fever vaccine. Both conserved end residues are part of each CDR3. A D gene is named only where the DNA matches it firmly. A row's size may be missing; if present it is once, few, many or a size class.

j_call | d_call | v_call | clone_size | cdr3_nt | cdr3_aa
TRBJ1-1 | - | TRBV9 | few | TGTGCCAGCAGCGTAGTCGGTAGTGAAGCTTTCTTT | CASSVVGSEAFF
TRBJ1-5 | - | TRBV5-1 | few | TGCGCCAGCAGCTTGGATCCACAAACTCAGCCCCAGCATTTT | CASSLDPQTQPQHF
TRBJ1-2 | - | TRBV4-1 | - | TGCGCCAGCAGCCTAAGGACGACTAACTATGGCTACACCTTC | CASSLRTTNYGYTF
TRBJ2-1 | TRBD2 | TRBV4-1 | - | TGCGCCAGCAGCCAAGATGGGGAGCGGGGGCCAACGGGGGAGCAGTTCTTC | CASSQDGERGPTGEQFF
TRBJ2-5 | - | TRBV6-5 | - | TGTGCCAGCACTTCGGGGGAGCTCGGGGAGACCCAGTACTTC | CASTSGELGETQYF
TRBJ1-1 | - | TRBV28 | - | TGTGCCAGCAGTTTAGCGGGTACAGGGACTGAAGCTTTCTTT | CASSLAGTGTEAFF
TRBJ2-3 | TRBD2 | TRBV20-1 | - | TGCAGTGCGCCACTAGCGGGGGCCTCCCCAGATACGCAGTATTTT | CSAPLAGASPDTQYF
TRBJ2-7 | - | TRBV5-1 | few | TGCGCCAGCGGTAGGGGGGCGGAAACCTACGAGCAGTACTTC | CASGRGAETYEQYF
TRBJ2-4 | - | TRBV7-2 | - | TGTGCCAGCAGCTTAATCTTCAGCCTAGCCAAAAACATTCAGTACTTC | CASSLIFSLAKNIQYF
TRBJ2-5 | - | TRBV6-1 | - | TGTGCCAGCAGTGTAGGGTGGGAAGAGACCCAGTACTTC | CASSVGWEETQYF
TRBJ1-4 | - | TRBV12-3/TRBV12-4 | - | TGTGCCAGCAGTTTTGTTGAGACTAATGAAAAACTGTTTTTT | CASSFVETNEKLFF
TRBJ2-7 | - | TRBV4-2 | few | TGTGCCAGCAGCCAAGACCCGTATTTGTCCTACGAGCAGTACTTC | CASSQDPYLSYEQYF
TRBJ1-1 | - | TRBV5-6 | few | TGTGCCAGCAGCACGGACAGATCCATGAACACTGAAGCTTTCTTT | CASSTDRSMNTEAFF
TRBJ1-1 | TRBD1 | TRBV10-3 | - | TGTGCCATCAGTCAGCTCGGGACAGGGGCTGAAGCTTTCTTT | CAISQLGTGAEAFF
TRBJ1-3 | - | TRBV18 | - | TGTGCCAGCTCACCTTTCACGGACGGAAGCTCTGGAAACACCATATATTTT | CASSPFTDGSSGNTIYF
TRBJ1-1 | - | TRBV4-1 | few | TGCGCCAGCAGGTCCCCCGGGACGATAAGGTCGGCTTTCTTT | CASRSPGTIRSAFF
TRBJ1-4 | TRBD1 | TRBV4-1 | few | TGCGCCAGCAGCCAAGCCCGGACAGGGAGGGGTGAAAAACTGTTTTTT | CASSQARTGRGEKLFF
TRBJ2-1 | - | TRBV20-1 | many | TGCAGTGCCCACGAATACTTGGGAACCTACAATGAGCAGTTCTTC | CSAHEYLGTYNEQFF
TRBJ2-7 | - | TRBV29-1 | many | TGCAGCGTCGAGCTACTGGACTCCTACGAGCAGTACTTC | CSVELLDSYEQYF
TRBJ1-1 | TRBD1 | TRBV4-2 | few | TGTGCCAGCAGCCCCGTAGACAGGGAGAACACTGAAGCTTTCTTT | CASSPVDRENTEAFF
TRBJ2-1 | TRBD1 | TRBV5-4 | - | TGTGCCAGCAGCTTCGGACAGGGTAGCAATGAGCAGTTCTTC | CASSFGQGSNEQFF
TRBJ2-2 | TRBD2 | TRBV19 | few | TGTGCCAGTAGTCCCCGGGGGGGGCCCACGAACACCGGGGAGCTGTTTTTT | CASSPRGGPTNTGELFF
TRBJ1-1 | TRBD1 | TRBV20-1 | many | TGCAGTGCTTATCGACAGGGACTGAAAGCTTTCTTT | CSAYRQGLKAFF
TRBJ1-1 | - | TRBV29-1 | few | TGCAGCGTTGCTTTGATGAACACTGAAGCTTTCTTT | CSVALMNTEAFF
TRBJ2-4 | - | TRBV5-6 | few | TGTGCCAGCAGCTTGATGGATTTGGCAAACATTCAGTACTTC | CASSLMDLANIQYF
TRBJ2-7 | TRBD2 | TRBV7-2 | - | TGTGCCAGCAGCTTAGCTAGCGGGGCCAGCTCCTACGAGCAGTACTTC | CASSLASGASSYEQYF
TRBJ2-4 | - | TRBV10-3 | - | TGTGCCACCCTCCCCGGTTCCGAAGGAAACATTCCGTACTTC | CATLPGSEGNIPYF
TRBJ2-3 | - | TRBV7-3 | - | TGTGCCAGCAGCTTAGTCCCCTACGGGGGATCTACAGATACGCAGTATTTT | CASSLVPYGGSTDTQYF
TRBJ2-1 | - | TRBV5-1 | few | TGCGCCAGCAGCTTGATCCTCGCGCGGGGTGAGCAGTTCTTC | CASSLILARGEQFF
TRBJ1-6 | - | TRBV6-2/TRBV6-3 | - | TGTGCCAGCACCGAGGACGCGATCTATAATTCACCCCTCCACTTT | CASTEDAIYNSPLHF